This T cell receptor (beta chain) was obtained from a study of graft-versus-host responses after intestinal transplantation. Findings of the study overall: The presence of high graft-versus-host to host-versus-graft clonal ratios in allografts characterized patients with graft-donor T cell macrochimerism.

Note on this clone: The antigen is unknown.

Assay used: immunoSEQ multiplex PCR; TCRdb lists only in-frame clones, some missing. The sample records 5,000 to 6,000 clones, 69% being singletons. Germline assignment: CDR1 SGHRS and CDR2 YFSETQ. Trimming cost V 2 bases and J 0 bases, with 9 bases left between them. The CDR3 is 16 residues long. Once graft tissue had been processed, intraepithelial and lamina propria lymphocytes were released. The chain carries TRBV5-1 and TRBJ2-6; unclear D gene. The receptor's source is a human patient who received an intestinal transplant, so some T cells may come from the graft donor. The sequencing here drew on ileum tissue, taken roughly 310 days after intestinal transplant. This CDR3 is CASSFDQSSGANVLTF. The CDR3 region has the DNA TGCGCCAGCAGCTTCGACCAGAGCTCTGGGGCCAACGTCCTGACTTTC.